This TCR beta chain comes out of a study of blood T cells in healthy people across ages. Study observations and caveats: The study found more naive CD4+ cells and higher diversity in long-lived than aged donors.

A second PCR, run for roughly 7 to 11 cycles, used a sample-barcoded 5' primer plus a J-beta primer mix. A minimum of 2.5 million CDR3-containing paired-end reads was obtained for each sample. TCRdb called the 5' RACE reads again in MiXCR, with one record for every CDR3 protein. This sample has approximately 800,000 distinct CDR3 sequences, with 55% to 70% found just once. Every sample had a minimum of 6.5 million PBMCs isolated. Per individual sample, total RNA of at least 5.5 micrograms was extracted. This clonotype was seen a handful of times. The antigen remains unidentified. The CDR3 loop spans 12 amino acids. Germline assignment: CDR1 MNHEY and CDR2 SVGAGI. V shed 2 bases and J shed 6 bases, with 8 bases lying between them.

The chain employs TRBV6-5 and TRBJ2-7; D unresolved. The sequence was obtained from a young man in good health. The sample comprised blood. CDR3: CASSYAGIEQYF. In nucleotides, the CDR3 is TGTGCCAGCAGTTACGCTGGGATCGAGCAGTACTTC.